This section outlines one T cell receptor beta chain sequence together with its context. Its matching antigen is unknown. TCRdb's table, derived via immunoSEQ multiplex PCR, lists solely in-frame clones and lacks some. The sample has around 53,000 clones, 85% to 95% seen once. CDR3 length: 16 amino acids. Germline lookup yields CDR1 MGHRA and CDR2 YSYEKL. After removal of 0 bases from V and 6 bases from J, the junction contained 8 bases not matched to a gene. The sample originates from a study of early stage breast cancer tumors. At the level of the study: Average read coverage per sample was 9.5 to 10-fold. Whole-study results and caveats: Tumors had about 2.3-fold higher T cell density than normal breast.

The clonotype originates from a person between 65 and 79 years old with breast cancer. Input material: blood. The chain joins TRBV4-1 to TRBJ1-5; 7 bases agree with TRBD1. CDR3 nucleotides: TGCGCCAGCAGCCAAGATCCCGGGACAGTACGTCAGCCCCAGCATTTT. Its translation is CASSQDPGTVRQPQHF.